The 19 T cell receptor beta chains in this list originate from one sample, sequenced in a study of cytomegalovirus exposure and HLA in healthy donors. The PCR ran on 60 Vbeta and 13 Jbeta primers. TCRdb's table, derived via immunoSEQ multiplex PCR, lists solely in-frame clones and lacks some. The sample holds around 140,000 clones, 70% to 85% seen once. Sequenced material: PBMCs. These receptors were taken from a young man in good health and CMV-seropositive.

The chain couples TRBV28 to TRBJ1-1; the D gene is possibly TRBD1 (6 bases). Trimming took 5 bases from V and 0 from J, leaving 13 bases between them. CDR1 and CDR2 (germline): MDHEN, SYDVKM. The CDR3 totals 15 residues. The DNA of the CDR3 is TGTGCCAGCAGTGGGGGCGTAGTCATGAACACTGAAGCTTTCTTT. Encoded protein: CASSGGVVMNTEAFF.

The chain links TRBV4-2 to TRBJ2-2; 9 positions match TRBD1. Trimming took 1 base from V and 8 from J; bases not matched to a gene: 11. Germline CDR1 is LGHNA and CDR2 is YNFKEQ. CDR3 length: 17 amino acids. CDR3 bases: TGTGCCAGCAGCCAAGGGTCCCTCGGGACAGGGTGGGGGGAGCTGTTTTTT. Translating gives CASSQGSLGTGWGELFF.

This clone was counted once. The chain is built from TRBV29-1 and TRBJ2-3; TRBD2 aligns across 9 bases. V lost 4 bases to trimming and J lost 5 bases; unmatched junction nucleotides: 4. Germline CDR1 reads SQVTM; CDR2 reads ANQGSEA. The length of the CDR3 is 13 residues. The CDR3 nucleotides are TGCAGCGTTGTGGGAGCGGGGGGAGATACGCAGTATTTT. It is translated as CSVVGAGGDTQYF.

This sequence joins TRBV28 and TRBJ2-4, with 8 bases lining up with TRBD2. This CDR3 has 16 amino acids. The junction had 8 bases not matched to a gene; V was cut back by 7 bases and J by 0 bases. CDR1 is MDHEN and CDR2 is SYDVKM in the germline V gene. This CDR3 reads CASKTSGGLAKNIQYF. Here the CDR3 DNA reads TGTGCCAGCAAAACTTCGGGGGGGCTAGCCAAAAACATTCAGTACTTC.

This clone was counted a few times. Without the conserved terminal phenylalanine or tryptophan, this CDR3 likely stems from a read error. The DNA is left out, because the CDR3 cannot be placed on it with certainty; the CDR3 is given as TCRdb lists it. CDR3 residues: CASSSLLDLDRSV. This chain uses TRBV5-6 with TRBJ1-1. The CDR3 spans 13 amino acids, including both terminal residues. The germline gives CDR1 SGHDT, CDR2 YYEEEE.

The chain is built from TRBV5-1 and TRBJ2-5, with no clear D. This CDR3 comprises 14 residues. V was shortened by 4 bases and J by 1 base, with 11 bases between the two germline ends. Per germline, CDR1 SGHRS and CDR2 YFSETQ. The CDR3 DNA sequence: TGCGCCAGCAGCACTGGCAGCGTCCAAGAGACCCAGTACTTC. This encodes CASSTGSVQETQYF.

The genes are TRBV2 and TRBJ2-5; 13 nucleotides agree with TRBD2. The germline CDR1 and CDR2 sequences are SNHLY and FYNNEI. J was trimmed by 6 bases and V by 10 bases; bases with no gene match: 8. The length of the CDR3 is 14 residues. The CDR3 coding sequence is TGTGCCACCTTACTAGCGGGAGGGCGAAAGACCCAGTACTTC. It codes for CATLLAGGRKTQYF.

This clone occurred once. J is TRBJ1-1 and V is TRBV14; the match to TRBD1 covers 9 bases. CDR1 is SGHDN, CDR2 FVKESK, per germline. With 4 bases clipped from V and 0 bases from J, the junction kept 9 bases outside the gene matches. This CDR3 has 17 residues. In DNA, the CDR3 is TGTGCCAGCAGCCCCCGTCCCGGGACAGGGTTGAACACTGAAGCTTTCTTT. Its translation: CASSPRPGTGLNTEAFF.

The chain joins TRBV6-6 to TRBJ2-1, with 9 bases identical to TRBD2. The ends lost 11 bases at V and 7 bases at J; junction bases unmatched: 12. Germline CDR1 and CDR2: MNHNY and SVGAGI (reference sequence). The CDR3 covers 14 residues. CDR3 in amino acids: CAVREAGGPNEQFF. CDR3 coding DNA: TGTGCCGTCAGGGAGGCGGGAGGGCCTAATGAGCAGTTCTTC.

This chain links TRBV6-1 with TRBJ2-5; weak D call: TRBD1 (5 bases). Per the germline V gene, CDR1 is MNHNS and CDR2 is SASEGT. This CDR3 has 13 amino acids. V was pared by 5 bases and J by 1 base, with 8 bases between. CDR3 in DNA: TGTGCCAGCAGTTGGACATTCCAAGAGACCCAGTACTTC. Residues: CASSWTFQETQYF.

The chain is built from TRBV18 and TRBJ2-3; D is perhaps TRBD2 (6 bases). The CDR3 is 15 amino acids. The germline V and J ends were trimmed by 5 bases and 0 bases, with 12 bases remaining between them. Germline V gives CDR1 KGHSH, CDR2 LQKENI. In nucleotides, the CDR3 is TGTGCCAGCTCAGGATCGGAGGGTAGCACAGATACGCAGTATTTT. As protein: CASSGSEGSTDTQYF.

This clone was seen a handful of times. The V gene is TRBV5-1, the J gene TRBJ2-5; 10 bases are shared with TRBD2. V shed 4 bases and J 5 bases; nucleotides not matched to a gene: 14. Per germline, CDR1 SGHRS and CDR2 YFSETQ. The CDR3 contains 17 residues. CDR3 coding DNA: TGCGCCAGCAGCCCCGGGACTAGCGCCCTTCTGCAGGAGACCCAGTACTTC. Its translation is CASSPGTSALLQETQYF.

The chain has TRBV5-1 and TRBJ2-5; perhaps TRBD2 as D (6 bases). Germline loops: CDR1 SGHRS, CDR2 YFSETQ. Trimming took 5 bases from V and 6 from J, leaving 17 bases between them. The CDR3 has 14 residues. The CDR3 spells CASSEGTGVQTQYF. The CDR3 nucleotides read TGCGCCAGCAGTGAGGGGACTGGGGTCCAGACCCAGTACTTC. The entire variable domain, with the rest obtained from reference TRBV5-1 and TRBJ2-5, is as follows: KAGVTQTPRYLIKTRGQQVTLSCSPISGHRSVSWYQQTPGQGLQFLFEYFSETQRNKGNFPGRFSGRQFSNSRSEMNVSTLELGDSALYLCASSEGTGVQTQYFGPGTRLLVL.

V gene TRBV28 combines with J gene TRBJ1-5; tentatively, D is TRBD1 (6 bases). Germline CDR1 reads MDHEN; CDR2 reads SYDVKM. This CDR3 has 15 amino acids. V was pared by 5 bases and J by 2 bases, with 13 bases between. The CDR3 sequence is CASSPQGLGNQPQHF. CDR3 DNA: TGTGCCAGCAGTCCTCAGGGGCTTGGCAATCAGCCCCAGCATTTT.

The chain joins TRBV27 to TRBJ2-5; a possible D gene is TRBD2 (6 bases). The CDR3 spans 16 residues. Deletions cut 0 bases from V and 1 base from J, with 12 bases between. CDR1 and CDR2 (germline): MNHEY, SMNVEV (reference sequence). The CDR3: CASSLSIGGIQETQYF. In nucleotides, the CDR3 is TGTGCCAGCAGTTTATCGATTGGGGGGATCCAAGAGACCCAGTACTTC.

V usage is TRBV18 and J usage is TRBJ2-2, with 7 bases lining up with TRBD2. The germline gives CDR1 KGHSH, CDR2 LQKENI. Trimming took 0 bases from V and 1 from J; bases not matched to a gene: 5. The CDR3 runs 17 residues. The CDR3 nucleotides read TGTGCCAGCTCACCACCCGGGCGGACTAGGAACACCGGGGAGCTGTTTTTT. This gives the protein CASSPPGRTRNTGELFF.

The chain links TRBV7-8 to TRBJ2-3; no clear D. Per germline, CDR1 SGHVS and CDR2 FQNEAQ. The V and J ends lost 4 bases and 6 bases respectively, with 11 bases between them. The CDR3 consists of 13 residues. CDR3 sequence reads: CASSSSTVDTQYF. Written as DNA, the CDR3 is TGTGCCAGCAGCTCCTCTACGGTGGATACGCAGTATTTT. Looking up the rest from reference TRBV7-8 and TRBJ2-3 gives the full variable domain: GAGVSQSPRYKVAKRGQDVALRCDPISGHVSLFWYQQALGQGPEFLTYFQNEAQLDKSGLPSDRFFAERPEGSVSTLKIQRTQQEDSAVYLCASSSSTVDTQYFGPGTRLTVL.

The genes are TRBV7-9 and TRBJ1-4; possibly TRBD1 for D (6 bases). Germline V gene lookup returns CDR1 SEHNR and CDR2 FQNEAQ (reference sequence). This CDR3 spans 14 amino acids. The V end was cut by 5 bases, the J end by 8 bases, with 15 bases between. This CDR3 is CASSGQGRGEKLFF. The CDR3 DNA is TGTGCCAGCAGCGGCCAGGGGCGGGGGGAAAAACTGTTTTTT.

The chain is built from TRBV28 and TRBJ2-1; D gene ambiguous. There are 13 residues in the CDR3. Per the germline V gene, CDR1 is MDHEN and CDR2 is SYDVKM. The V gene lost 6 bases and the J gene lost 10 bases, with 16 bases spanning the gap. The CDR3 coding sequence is TGTGCCAGCAGCCTCCTAAGTGAGAGGGAGCAGTTCTTC. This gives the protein CASSLLSEREQFF. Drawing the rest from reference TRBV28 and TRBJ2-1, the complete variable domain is DVKVTQSSRYLVKRTGEKVFLECVQDMDHENMFWYRQDPGLGLRLIYFSYDVKMKEKGDIPEGYSVSREKKERFSLILESASTNQTSMYLCASSLLSEREQFFGPGTRLTVL.